A single sample is the source of the 3 T cell receptor beta chains below, sequenced in a study of CD8+ T cells in alopecia areata. Treatment in this sample: oral pan-JAK inhibitor, 5-10 mg twice daily. Following extraction, RNA underwent reverse transcription to cDNA, which served as the sequencing template. Sequencing used immunoSEQ multiplex PCR; TCRdb keeps in-frame clones, though not all of them. The sample gives around 120,000 clones, roughly 58% of which show up once; almost 30% is in the top ten. This material consisted of CD8+ T cells sorted from blood, taken at week 4, from a patient treated with tofacitinib. All receptors come from a human donor with alopecia areata.

This clone has just a few counts. The rearrangement uses TRBV30 and TRBJ2-7, with D perhaps matching TRBD1 (6 bases). From germline, CDR1 is GTSNPN and CDR2 SVGIG (reference sequence). The CDR3 runs 16 residues. V was clipped by 2 bases and J by 2 bases, with 19 bases between them. This CDR3 is CAWSSFDRTPTYEQYF. As DNA, the CDR3 is TGTGCCTGGAGTTCTTTTGACAGGACACCAACCTACGAGCAGTACTTC.

There are a few counts of this clone. The CDR3 DNA reads as TGCAGCGTTGTGCCAAAAGGGGCGAACTATGGCTACACCTTC. Translated: CSVVPKGANYGYTF. This chain connects TRBV29-1 to TRBJ1-2, with D perhaps TRBD1 (5 bases). V gave up 4 bases and J gave up 2 bases, with 14 bases separating them. CDR1 and CDR2 from the germline V gene are SQVTM and ANQGSEA. The CDR3 loop spans 14 amino acids.

The chain is built from TRBV5-6 and TRBJ2-1, with 12 bases identical to TRBD1. The CDR3 consists of 14 residues. Trimming cost V 3 bases and J 12 bases; bases outside gene matches: 7. Germline V CDR1 and CDR2: SGHDT, YYEEEE. The CDR3 coding sequence is TGTGCCAGCAGCTGGGGACAGGGGGCCCCTCTGCAGTTCTTC. Translation gives CASSWGQGAPLQFF.